This is a list of T cell receptor beta chains from one sample in a study of cytomegalovirus exposure and HLA in healthy donors. Produced via immunoSEQ multiplex PCR; TCRdb's table is partial and in-frame only. The data hold some 200,000 clones, with 77% observed a single time. Sample: PBMCs. The receptors originated from a woman in her sixties or seventies in good health and CMV-seropositive. Both conserved end residues are part of each CDR3. A D gene is named only where the DNA matches it firmly. The size field is filled for only some rows; it gives once, few, many or a size class.

j_call v_call d_call clone_size cdr3_aa cdr3_nt
TRBJ1-4 TRBV30 - - CAWTGGSEKLFF TGTGCCTGGACCGGGGGTAGTGAAAAACTGTTTTTT
TRBJ1-2 TRBV6-4 TRBD1 - CASSPQGGLHGYTF TGTGCCAGCAGTCCGCAGGGGGGTCTGCATGGCTACACCTTC
TRBJ1-6 TRBV28 - once CASSPPGQTDSPLHF TGTGCCAGCAGCCCGCCCGGACAGACGGATTCACCCCTCCACTTT
TRBJ1-4 TRBV7-2 TRBD1 - CASSLQVQGGKLFF TGTGCCAGCAGCTTACAGGTTCAGGGGGGAAAACTGTTTTTT
TRBJ2-5 TRBV2 - - CASSVRVERETQYF TGTGCCAGCAGTGTCCGGGTTGAGAGAGAGACCCAGTACTTC
TRBJ1-2 TRBV5-4 - - CASLVRGRGYGYTF TGTGCCAGCTTGGTGAGAGGGCGCGGCTATGGCTACACCTTC
TRBJ2-7 TRBV7-2 TRBD2 once CASSLTSGSYEQYF TGTGCCAGCAGCTTGACTAGCGGTTCCTACGAGCAGTACTTC
TRBJ2-1 TRBV7-2 - - CATREVGSSYNEQFF TGTGCCACACGGGAAGTGGGAAGCTCCTACAATGAGCAGTTCTTC
TRBJ2-5 TRBV5-1 TRBD1 - CASSESTGGQETQYF TGCGCCAGCAGCGAGTCGACAGGGGGCCAAGAGACCCAGTACTTC
TRBJ2-1 TRBV5-1 TRBD2 - CASSLGLAGVYNEQFF TGCGCCAGCAGCTTGGGACTAGCGGGAGTCTACAATGAGCAGTTCTTC
TRBJ1-2 TRBV19 - - CASSAGGSYGYTF TGTGCCAGTAGTGCCGGAGGTTCCTATGGCTACACCTTC
TRBJ1-3 TRBV18 - - CASSPTDFTIYF TGTGCCAGCTCACCGACAGACTTCACCATATATTTT
TRBJ2-7 TRBV7-2 - few CASSFDKWSPLTYEQYF TGTGCCAGCAGCTTTGATAAGTGGTCGCCGCTAACCTACGAGCAGTACTTC
TRBJ1-1 TRBV19 TRBD1 - CASSSDRVKAEAFF TGTGCCAGTAGTAGTGACAGGGTGAAAGCTGAAGCTTTCTTT
TRBJ1-2 TRBV19 - - CASSIHGGIVTGYTF TGTGCCAGTAGTATTCACGGGGGAATAGTGACGGGCTACACCTTC
TRBJ1-2 TRBV28 - few CASSLLAGNGYTF TGTGCCAGCAGTTTATTAGCGGGGAATGGCTACACCTTC
TRBJ1-1 TRBV6-1 - - CASSPGIANTEAFF TGTGCCAGCAGCCCAGGGATAGCGAACACTGAAGCTTTCTTT
TRBJ2-3 TRBV6-5 TRBD2 - CASSSRTSGSADTQYF TGTGCCAGCAGTTCCCGGACTAGCGGGAGCGCAGATACGCAGTATTTT
TRBJ1-3 TRBV7-8 - - CASSPGRARVLSGNTIYF TGTGCCAGCAGCCCCGGGAGGGCAAGGGTCCTCTCTGGAAACACCATATATTTT
TRBJ2-1 TRBV10-1 TRBD2 - CASSKTSGRATTRDEQFF TGCGCCAGCAGTAAGACTAGCGGGAGGGCCACGACCAGAGATGAGCAGTTCTTC
TRBJ1-4 TRBV18 TRBD1 - CASSLGQAPEKLFF TGTGCCAGCTCGCTGGGACAGGCTCCTGAAAAACTGTTTTTT
TRBJ1-4 TRBV6-1 - - CASSSTGTWNEKLFF TGTGCCAGCAGTTCAACCGGGACTTGGAACGAAAAACTGTTTTTT
TRBJ2-2 TRBV10-3 - - CAISESKGLYTGELFF TGTGCCATCAGTGAGTCTAAGGGGCTCTACACCGGGGAGCTGTTTTTT
TRBJ1-2 TRBV7-9 TRBD1 - CASSYDRVKGYTF TGTGCCAGCAGTTACGACAGGGTGAAGGGCTACACCTTC
TRBJ1-1 TRBV29-1 - once CSSGTLNTEAFF TGCAGCTCAGGGACACTTAACACTGAAGCTTTCTTT
TRBJ2-5 TRBV6-6 - - CASSTGQGRETQYF TGTGCCAGCAGCACAGGGCAGGGTCGAGAGACCCAGTACTTC
TRBJ2-7 TRBV2 - once CASSLERGQYF TGTGCCAGCAGTCTCGAAAGGGGGCAGTACTTC
TRBJ2-7 TRBV11-2 TRBD1 - CASSLAGTVSYEQYF TGTGCCAGCAGCTTAGCCGGGACAGTATCCTACGAGCAGTACTTC
TRBJ1-5 TRBV9 - - CASSVRGSGQPQHF TGTGCCAGCAGCGTAAGGGGCTCGGGTCAGCCCCAGCATTTT
TRBJ2-3 TRBV5-1 TRBD2 few CASSLRHPGLAEITDTQYF TGCGCCAGCAGCTTGCGCCATCCGGGACTAGCGGAAATCACAGATACGCAGTATTTT
TRBJ2-1 TRBV5-1 - - CASSPRTVMNEQFF TGCGCCAGCAGCCCAAGGACTGTCATGAATGAGCAGTTCTTC
TRBJ2-2 TRBV19 TRBD1 - CASAGGNTGELFF TGTGCCAGCGCAGGGGGGAACACCGGGGAGCTGTTTTTT
TRBJ2-3 TRBV7-9 - - CASSLRLTDTQYF TGTGCCAGCAGCCTCAGACTAACAGATACGCAGTATTTT
TRBJ2-3 TRBV6-4 TRBD2 - CASSRSGTSTDTQYF TGTGCCAGCAGCCGAAGCGGGACTAGCACAGATACGCAGTATTTT
TRBJ2-1 TRBV18 - once CASSPALSSYNEQFF TGTGCCAGCTCACCAGCACTTAGCTCCTACAATGAGCAGTTCTTC
TRBJ1-4 TRBV2 TRBD1 few CASSVSGQGNEKLFF TGTGCCAGCAGTGTTTCCGGACAGGGTAATGAAAAACTGTTTTTT
TRBJ2-7 TRBV6-1 - - CASNARSLPLYEQYF TGTGCCAGCAATGCACGAAGCCTCCCTCTCTACGAGCAGTACTTC
TRBJ2-1 TRBV4-2 - - CASSTGSSSYNEQFF TGTGCCAGCAGCACGGGTTCCAGCTCCTACAATGAGCAGTTCTTC
TRBJ2-3 TRBV10-3 TRBD2 - CAISELAGESDTQYF TGTGCCATCAGTGAACTAGCGGGGGAATCAGATACGCAGTATTTT
TRBJ2-2 TRBV2 TRBD2 - CASSVTSGNTGELFF TGTGCCAGCAGTGTGACTAGCGGAAACACCGGGGAGCTGTTTTTT
TRBJ2-5 TRBV15 TRBD1 - CATSSRQGRETQYF TGTGCCACCAGCTCCCGACAGGGTCGAGAGACCCAGTACTTC
TRBJ1-3 TRBV7-8 - few CASSFRGGNTIYF TGTGCCAGCAGCTTTCGGGGAGGAAACACCATATATTTT
TRBJ1-2 TRBV30 TRBD1 few CAWSVQQGDGYTF TGTGCCTGGAGTGTACAACAGGGGGATGGCTACACCTTC
TRBJ1-2 TRBV6-1 - - CASSEKGQGGGYTF TGTGCCAGCAGTGAAAAGGGCCAGGGTGGTGGCTACACCTTC
TRBJ2-3 TRBV5-1 - - CASSLRQGTSIRGNTQYF TGCGCCAGCAGCCTCCGACAGGGTACGAGCATACGGGGGAATACGCAGTATTTT
TRBJ2-1 TRBV21-1 - - CASSKDTPYNEQFF TGTGCCAGCAGCAAAGACACCCCTTACAATGAGCAGTTCTTC
TRBJ2-7 TRBV19 TRBD2 - CASSPGTSGYYEQYF TGTGCCAGTAGTCCCGGGACTAGCGGGTACTACGAGCAGTACTTC
TRBJ2-1 TRBV5-4 TRBD2 - CASSLVLLAGRSHNEQFF TGTGCCAGCAGCTTGGTTCTCCTAGCGGGCCGCTCCCACAATGAGCAGTTCTTC
TRBJ2-1 TRBV2 TRBD2 - CASGLAVGDEQFF TGTGCCAGTGGACTAGCGGTGGGGGATGAGCAGTTCTTC
TRBJ2-3 TRBV4-3 TRBD2 - CASSQGVAGAVTDTQYF TGCGCCAGCAGCCAAGGAGTAGCGGGGGCGGTCACAGATACGCAGTATTTT
TRBJ2-1 TRBV19 TRBD2 - CASRINSGGYSEQFF TGTGCCAGTAGAATTAATAGCGGGGGGTATAGCGAGCAGTTCTTC
TRBJ2-5 TRBV9 - - CASSVQGQETQYF TGTGCCAGCAGCGTTCAGGGCCAGGAGACCCAGTACTTC
TRBJ2-5 TRBV2 TRBD2 - CASILAVGETQYF TGTGCCAGCATCCTAGCGGTTGGGGAGACCCAGTACTTC
TRBJ2-7 TRBV5-1 TRBD1 - CASSLRGHHEQYF TGCGCCAGCAGCTTGAGGGGGCATCACGAGCAGTACTTC
TRBJ2-5 TRBV6-6 TRBD1 - CASSYGQGGTQYF TGTGCCAGCAGTTACGGACAGGGAGGGACCCAGTACTTC
TRBJ1-1 TRBV15 - few CATSRVGITEAFF TGTGCCACCAGCAGAGTCGGGATCACTGAAGCTTTCTTT
TRBJ1-4 TRBV28 - - CASGGRDEKLFF TGTGCCAGCGGGGGCCGGGACGAAAAACTGTTTTTT